This is a list of T cell receptor beta chains from one sample in a study of cytomegalovirus exposure and HLA in healthy donors. The protocol was immunoSEQ multiplex PCR, while the TCRdb copy is restricted to in-frame clones and leaves out a portion. Found here are approximately 220,000 clones, 65% to 90% of them singletons; the top ten hold roughly 1.5%. The sequenced sample was PBMCs. All receptors come from a girl between 10 and 17 years old in good health and CMV-seronegative. CDR3s include the opening cysteine and the closing phenylalanine or tryptophan. A D gene is named only where the DNA matches it firmly. A clone size is listed for some rows: how often the clone was seen (once, few, many), or a class if it is expanded.

abundance	d_gene	len	v_gene	j_gene	CDR3aa	CDR3nt
few	.	13	TRBV6-5	TRBJ2-7	CASSYSSSYEQYF	TGTGCCAGCAGTTATTCGAGCTCCTACGAGCAGTACTTC
.	TRBD2	15	TRBV2	TRBJ2-1	CASMYPAGAYNEQFF	TGTGCCAGCATGTATCCAGCGGGAGCCTACAATGAGCAGTTCTTC
.	TRBD1	16	TRBV5-8	TRBJ1-1	CASSLETGTSITEAFF	TGTGCCAGCAGCTTGGAGACAGGGACGAGTATTACTGAAGCTTTCTTT
.	TRBD1	15	TRBV10-3	TRBJ1-1	CAISAKTGYNTEAFF	TGTGCCATCAGTGCTAAGACAGGGTATAATACTGAAGCTTTCTTT
.	.	17	TRBV6-1	TRBJ1-2	CASSDLGHRELVYGYTF	TGTGCCAGCAGTGATTTGGGACACCGCGAGCTAGTCTATGGCTACACCTTC
.	.	14	TRBV5-1	TRBJ1-1	CASSLELLNTEAFF	TGCGCCAGCAGCTTGGAGCTCTTGAACACTGAAGCTTTCTTT
.	.	16	TRBV15	TRBJ2-7	CATSNPRVTVNYEQYF	TGTGCCACCAGCAATCCCAGGGTGACAGTGAACTACGAGCAGTACTTC
.	.	21	TRBV19	TRBJ2-6	CASRSYGGRGGGSSGANVLTF	TGTGCCAGTAGATCATACGGGGGTAGGGGTGGAGGGAGCTCTGGGGCCAACGTCCTGACTTTC
.	.	15	TRBV7-9	TRBJ1-5	CASSLGMGGNQPQHF	TGTGCCAGCAGCCTTGGTATGGGGGGAAATCAGCCCCAGCATTTT
.	TRBD2	17	TRBV9	TRBJ2-2	CASSVDGTSEDTGELFF	TGTGCCAGCAGCGTAGATGGGACTAGCGAGGACACCGGGGAGCTGTTTTTT
.	TRBD2	14	TRBV4-1	TRBJ2-1	CASSQGTSGSEQFF	TGCGCCAGCAGCCAAGGAACTAGCGGTTCTGAGCAGTTCTTC
.	TRBD1	14	TRBV19	TRBJ2-2	CASTEDRVGGELFF	TGTGCCAGTACCGAGGACAGGGTTGGAGGGGAGCTGTTTTTT
few	.	16	TRBV6-1	TRBJ1-4	CASSEIRGAKDEKLFF	TGTGCCAGCAGTGAAATTCGGGGGGCCAAGGACGAAAAACTGTTTTTT
.	.	14	TRBV7-2	TRBJ2-3	CASSLSRATDTQYF	TGTGCCAGCAGCTTGAGCAGGGCGACAGATACGCAGTATTTT
.	TRBD1	14	TRBV7-2	TRBJ1-5	CASTIRQGYQPQHF	TGTGCCAGCACCATCCGACAGGGATATCAGCCCCAGCATTTT
.	TRBD1	13	TRBV7-9	TRBJ1-1	CASSLRDRREAFF	TGTGCCAGCAGCTTAAGGGACAGGCGTGAAGCTTTCTTT
.	.	13	TRBV19	TRBJ2-2	CASEDTSYGELFF	TGTGCCAGTGAGGACACCAGTTACGGGGAGCTGTTTTTT
.	TRBD1	16	TRBV5-1	TRBJ1-6	CASSLVGDRNNSPLHF	TGCGCCAGCAGCTTGGTAGGGGACAGAAATAATTCACCCCTCCACTTT
.	TRBD1	15	TRBV6-5	TRBJ2-7	CASRSDREVVYEQYF	TGTGCCAGCAGGAGCGACAGGGAAGTGGTCTACGAGCAGTACTTC
.	.	14	TRBV27	TRBJ2-7	CASIAGTPRGEQYF	TGTGCCAGCATCGCGGGGACTCCAAGAGGCGAGCAGTACTTC
once	.	14	TRBV28	TRBJ2-7	CASSFWQGSYEQYF	TGTGCCAGCAGTTTTTGGCAGGGTTCCTACGAGCAGTACTTC
.	TRBD1	14	TRBV28	TRBJ2-7	CASSLDRSSYEQYF	TGTGCCAGCAGCCTGGACAGGAGTTCCTACGAGCAGTACTTC
.	.	12	TRBV5-6	TRBJ1-5	CASSLVDQPQHF	TGTGCCAGCAGCTTAGTAGATCAGCCCCAGCATTTT
.	TRBD1	16	TRBV5-1	TRBJ2-6	CASSRDRISGANVLTF	TGCGCCAGCAGCAGGGACAGGATCTCTGGGGCCAACGTCCTGACTTTC
few	TRBD2	19	TRBV4-2	TRBJ2-3	CASSQEGTSGRAFPDTQYF	TGTGCCAGCAGCCAAGAAGGGACTAGCGGGAGGGCCTTCCCAGATACGCAGTATTTT
.	.	12	TRBV7-9	TRBJ1-1	CASSFEYTEAFF	TGTGCCAGCAGCTTTGAGTACACTGAAGCTTTCTTT
.	.	13	TRBV28	TRBJ1-5	CASSSNLALPQHF	TGTGCCAGCAGTTCTAACCTCGCTTTGCCCCAGCATTTT
once	.	15	TRBV15	TRBJ2-7	CATSRDEVFGYEQYF	TGTGCCACCAGCAGAGATGAGGTTTTCGGGTACGAGCAGTACTTC
.	TRBD1	17	TRBV19	TRBJ1-2	CASSIARAGGQGELYTF	TGTGCCAGTAGTATAGCCCGTGCCGGAGGACAGGGGGAACTCTACACCTTC
.	TRBD1	19	TRBV4-3	TRBJ2-6	CASSQSTGGRVSGANVLTF	TGCGCCAGCAGCCAATCTACAGGGGGCCGGGTTTCTGGGGCCAACGTCCTGACTTTC
.	.	12	TRBV29-1	TRBJ1-2	CSVAPPSRGYTF	TGCAGCGTTGCCCCCCCCTCTCGTGGCTACACCTTC
.	TRBD1	15	TRBV9	TRBJ1-1	CASSVGQGASTEAFF	TGTGCCAGCAGCGTTGGACAGGGAGCTAGCACTGAAGCTTTCTTT
.	.	13	TRBV27	TRBJ2-5	CASSPYSQETQYF	TGTGCCAGCAGTCCATACTCCCAAGAGACCCAGTACTTC
.	.	15	TRBV6-1	TRBJ1-4	CASRKDTATNEKLFF	TGTGCCAGCAGGAAGGACACCGCAACTAATGAAAAACTGTTTTTT
.	.	17	TRBV4-2	TRBJ2-1	CASSLGATSTLADEQFF	TGTGCCAGCAGCCTAGGAGCGACTAGTACTTTAGCCGATGAGCAGTTCTTC